This T cell receptor beta chain derives from a study of shared clonotypes between healthy human individuals. Here immunoSEQ multiplex PCR was the method, and the copy in TCRdb shows in-frame clones only, minus some. The sample has a few hundred thousand clones, more than 95% seen once. Comment on this clone: The sample has other DNA sequences that encode this CDR3 too.

The CDR3 is 14 residues long. V was pared by 6 bases and J by 3 bases, with 0 bases of the junction left unmatched. Per germline, CDR1 MNHEY and CDR2 SVGAGI. Sequencing used naive CD4+ T cells sorted from blood. Subset defined: CD45RA+ positively selected. The sequence came from a woman in her 30s in good health. The J gene is TRBJ2-2, the V gene TRBV6-5; 11 nucleotides agree with TRBD1. The CDR3, as DNA: TGTGCCAGCAGGGGACAGGGGGACACCGGGGAGCTGTTTTTT. It encodes CASRGQGDTGELFF.